The entry that follows covers one TCR beta chain sequence. Its antigen is undetermined. Employing constant-segment primers, 5'RACE generated TCR alpha and TCR beta cDNA libraries bearing sample barcodes and UMIs. TCRdb redid the calling of the 5' RACE reads with MiXCR, one entry per CDR3 protein. The table lists 540,000 or so distinct CDR3 sequences, about a fifth of them singletons. Germline CDR1 and CDR2: SGHTA and FQGNSA. V lost 2 bases and J 8 bases, leaving 12 bases between the germline ends. This CDR3 comprises 13 residues. This specimen comes from a study of T-cell memory formation after mild COVID-19. Study in general: There were largely donor-specific TCR clusters. Whole-study results and caveats: Balance between CD4 and CD8 was seen in clones contracting day 15 to 85, and a CD4+ lean was seen in later expanders.

The receptor was isolated from an adult woman who had mild COVID-19 (a few samples of this study predate the infection). Cell type and time point are not known. This chain uses TRBV7-2 with TRBJ1-2; D not resolved. The material sequenced was PBMCs or a T cell subset sorted from them (not recorded which). The CDR3 loop is CASSLSLGSGYTF. CDR3 bases: TGTGCCAGCAGCTTATCACTGGGGTCGGGCTACACCTTC.